These T cell receptor beta chains were read from a single sample in a study of blood T cell repertoires in COVID-19. TCRdb's copy holds only in-frame clones and misses some; the assay was immunoSEQ multiplex PCR. Of 200,000 to 250,000 clones in the sample, roughly four fifths were seen once. Material: peripheral blood. Source of these receptors: a woman of 80 years or more with COVID-19, enrolled during active disease. The CDR3 runs from the conserved cysteine through the conserved F or W. The D gene is left open where the match is weak. Clone size appears in some rows only: once, few, many, or a class for an expanded clone.

>TRBJ2-7|.|TRBV28|.
CASSLPLTQGYEQYF
TGTGCCAGCAGTTTACCCTTGACTCAGGGGTACGAGCAGTACTTC
>TRBJ1-5|.|TRBV19|.
CASSAFRGGVHQPQHF
TGTGCCAGTAGTGCCTTTCGGGGAGGGGTACATCAGCCCCAGCATTTT
>TRBJ2-1|.|TRBV24-1|.
CATSDLGGQRDEQFF
TGTGCCACCAGTGATTTAGGGGGACAACGGGATGAGCAGTTCTTC
>TRBJ1-2|TRBD1|TRBV11-2|.
CASSLRTGIYGYTF
TGTGCCAGCAGCCTCAGGACAGGAATCTATGGCTACACCTTC
>TRBJ1-1|.|TRBV5-8|.
CASSLGDRYTEAFF
TGTGCCAGCAGCTTGGGAGACAGATACACTGAAGCTTTCTTT
>TRBJ2-1|.|TRBV18|.
CASSPTLAATYNEQFF
TGTGCCAGCTCACCAACATTAGCGGCAACCTACAATGAGCAGTTCTTC
>TRBJ2-3|.|TRBV9|.
CASSVVALTDTQYF
TGTGCCAGCAGCGTAGTAGCTTTAACAGATACGCAGTATTTT
>TRBJ2-3|.|TRBV6-5|.
CASSLTGSTDTQYF
TGTGCCAGCAGTTTAACAGGGAGCACAGATACGCAGTATTTT
>TRBJ2-3|.|TRBV30|.
CAWRRGGDDTQYF
TGTGCCTGGCGGAGGGGGGGCGACGATACGCAGTATTTT
>TRBJ2-7|TRBD2|TRBV3-1/TRBV3-2|once
CASSQVIRRGGPREQYF
TGTGCCAGCAGCCAAGTCATAAGACGGGGGGGCCCTAGAGAGCAGTACTTC
>TRBJ2-3|.|TRBV15|.
CATSPRMSTQYF
TGTGCCACCAGCCCCAGGATGAGTACGCAGTATTTT
>TRBJ2-1|TRBD2|TRBV5-4|.
CASSSIAGGGHNEQFF
TGTGCCAGCAGCTCCATAGCGGGAGGAGGTCACAATGAGCAGTTCTTC
>TRBJ1-2|.|TRBV6-5|.
CASSYSRDHYGYTF
TGTGCCAGCAGTTACTCGAGAGATCACTATGGCTACACCTTC
>TRBJ1-1|TRBD1|TRBV18|.
CASSPSGGGTEAFF
TGTGCCAGCTCACCATCAGGGGGCGGGACTGAAGCTTTCTTT